This is a list of T cell receptor beta chains from one sample in a study of response to subunit inactivated influenza vaccine. TCRdb passed the RT-PCR reads through MiXCR, listing each CDR3 protein once. The data show under 950,000 distinct CDR3 sequences, roughly 20% seen once. Sequencing used PBMCs from blood, obtained more than 4 days after vaccination. These receptors were collected from a man aged 50 to 60 who received an inactivated influenza vaccine. Each CDR3 is given with its conserved first and last residue. A D gene is named only where the DNA matches it firmly. The size of a clone is reported for some rows only, either as once, few or many, or as a class for expanded clones.

TRBV9	.	.	TRBJ2-5	TGTGCCAGCAGCCCCGGGGCGTCGAGCCAAGAGACCCAGTACTTC	CASSPGASSQETQYF
TRBV11-2	.	TRBD1	TRBJ2-5	TGTGCCAGCAGCTTCGGACAGGTTGGAGAGACCCAGTACTTC	CASSFGQVGETQYF
TRBV4-1	.	TRBD1	TRBJ2-2	TGCGCCAGCAGCCAACCTTACAGGGGGCGCGGTACCGGGGAGCTGTTTTTT	CASSQPYRGRGTGELFF
TRBV10-2	.	TRBD2	TRBJ2-1	TGCGCCAGCAGGGAACTAGCGGGCTCCTACAATGAGCAGTTCTTC	CASRELAGSYNEQFF
TRBV5-6	few	.	TRBJ2-5	TGTGCCAGCAGCTCGATAACTGGACAACAAGAGACCCAGTACTTC	CASSSITGQQETQYF
TRBV15	.	TRBD2	TRBJ2-1	TGTGCCACCAGCAGAGATAGTAGCCTAGCGGGCTCCTACAATGAGCAGTTCTTC	CATSRDSSLAGSYNEQFF
TRBV7-9	few	.	TRBJ2-1	TGTGCCAGCAGCCAAAATTCCTACAATGAGCAGTTCTTC	CASSQNSYNEQFF
TRBV5-1	few	.	TRBJ2-3	TGCGCCAGCAGCTTGGCACTCCTACACACAGATACGCAGTATTTT	CASSLALLHTDTQYF
TRBV6-1	few	.	TRBJ2-7	TGTGCCAGCAGTGGATCCCCGGGAATGCGACCCATAGGGGGGTCCTACGAGCAGTACTTC	CASSGSPGMRPIGGSYEQYF
TRBV20-1	few	TRBD1	TRBJ1-1	TGCAGTGCTAGGCCGGGACAGGGGAGAACTGAAGCTTTCTTT	CSARPGQGRTEAFF
TRBV18	few	TRBD2	TRBJ2-1	TGTGCCAGCTCACCTCCGGGACTAGGGTCCAATGAGCAGTTCTTC	CASSPPGLGSNEQFF
TRBV27	few	.	TRBJ2-7	TGTGCCAGCAGTTTCTTTCCCGGGTACGAGCAGTACTTC	CASSFFPGYEQYF
TRBV25-1	.	.	TRBJ2-7	TGTGCCAGCAGGCCCCCCGGTTCCTACGAGCAGTACTTC	CASRPPGSYEQYF
TRBV7-2	many	.	TRBJ2-1	TGTGCCAGCAGCTTAGCGAAACTCGTCAATGAGCAGTTCTTC	CASSLAKLVNEQFF
TRBV7-8	.	TRBD2	TRBJ2-3	TGTGCCAGCAGCACAACTAGCGGGGTCGCAGATACGCAGTATTTT	CASSTTSGVADTQYF
TRBV4-2	few	.	TRBJ2-2	TGTGCCAGCAGCCTGACCAACGGGGAGCTGTTTTTT	CASSLTNGELFF
TRBV7-2	few	.	TRBJ2-2	TGTGCCAGCAGCTCCCGAGTGGACGGGGAGCTGTTTTTT	CASSSRVDGELFF
TRBV11-1	.	TRBD1	TRBJ2-6	TGTGCCAGCAGCTTAGGAGGACGATTTGGCAGGGGGCTTTCTGGGGCCAACGTCCTGACTTTC	CASSLGGRFGRGLSGANVLTF
TRBV20-1	.	.	TRBJ2-1	TGCAGTGCAACGTCCCGGGGAACAGGAGAGCAGTTCTTC	CSATSRGTGEQFF
TRBV20-1	few	.	TRBJ2-1	TGCAGTGAGCTGTCAGAGCAGGGTAATGAGCAGTTCTTC	CSELSEQGNEQFF
TRBV11-2	.	TRBD1	TRBJ2-1	TGTGCCAGCCAAGGGACAGGGGCCCTCGTTCGTTACAATGAGCAGTTCTTC	CASQGTGALVRYNEQFF
TRBV12-3/TRBV12-4	few	.	TRBJ2-7	TGTGCCAGCAGTTTATCCACATCCTACGAGCAGTACTTC	CASSLSTSYEQYF
TRBV20-1	few	.	TRBJ1-2	TGCAGTGCTATCAGGCTAGGGGAAACATATGGCTACACCTTC	CSAIRLGETYGYTF
TRBV12-3/TRBV12-4	.	.	TRBJ2-5	TGTGCCAGCAGCCACCCGGGGGAGCAAGAGACCCAGTACTTC	CASSHPGEQETQYF
TRBV20-1	few	.	TRBJ1-6	TGCAGTGCCCTCTGGGTAGGGATCAGATCACCCCTCCACTTT	CSALWVGIRSPLHF
TRBV7-4	few	.	TRBJ1-2	TGTGCCAGCAGCTTCGACGACCGCTACACCTTC	CASSFDDRYTF
TRBV11-2	many	.	TRBJ2-5	TGTGCCAGCAGCTTAGTAGCTCAAGAGACCCAGTACTTC	CASSLVAQETQYF
TRBV6-5	.	.	TRBJ2-7	TGTGCCAGCAGTTATCACGGCACTTTCGGCGACGAGCAGTACTTC	CASSYHGTFGDEQYF
TRBV7-2	few	.	TRBJ2-7	TGTGCCAGCAGCGGACAACAGGGATACGAGCAGTACTTC	CASSGQQGYEQYF